The present TCR beta chain was sequenced within a study of blood T cells in healthy people across ages. With each sample, at least 6 micrograms of total RNA were extracted. This clonotype was seen more than once but under ten times. As yet, its antigen is unknown. Being one base from a much bigger clone, this may be a read error. It was with a sample-barcoded 5' primer and a J-beta primer mix that a second PCR of roughly 6 to 12 cycles was run. TCRdb re-called the 5' RACE reads through MiXCR, storing one row per CDR3 protein. The table lists roughly 1,700,000 distinct CDR3 sequences, 28% of them singletons. The CDR3 is made up of 10 amino acids. Study observations and caveats: When set beside aged donors, long-lived donors presented more naive CD4+ cells and higher diversity.

This chain joins TRBV21-1 and TRBJ2-5. The J call may not be correct, given that the DNA end is closer to TRBJ2-1. TRBV21-1 is flagged as a pseudogene. This clonotype was obtained from a woman aged 25 to 39 in good health. The sample taken for sequencing was blood. CDR3 loop: CASSKETQFF. The CDR3 DNA follows: TGTGCCAGCAGCAAAGAGACCCAGTTCTTC.